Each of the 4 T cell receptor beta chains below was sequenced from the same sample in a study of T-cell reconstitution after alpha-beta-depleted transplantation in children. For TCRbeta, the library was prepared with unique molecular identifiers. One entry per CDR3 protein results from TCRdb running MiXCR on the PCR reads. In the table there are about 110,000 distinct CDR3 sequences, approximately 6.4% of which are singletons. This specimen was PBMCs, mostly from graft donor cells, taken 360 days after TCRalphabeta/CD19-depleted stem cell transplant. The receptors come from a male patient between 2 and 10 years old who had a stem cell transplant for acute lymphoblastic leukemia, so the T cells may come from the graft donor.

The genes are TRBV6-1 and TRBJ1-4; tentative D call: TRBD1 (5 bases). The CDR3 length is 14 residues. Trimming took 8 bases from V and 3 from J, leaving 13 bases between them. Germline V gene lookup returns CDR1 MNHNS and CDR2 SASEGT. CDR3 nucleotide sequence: TGTGCCAGCGGGGGTACACGGCCTAATGAAAAACTGTTTTTT. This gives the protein CASGGTRPNEKLFF.

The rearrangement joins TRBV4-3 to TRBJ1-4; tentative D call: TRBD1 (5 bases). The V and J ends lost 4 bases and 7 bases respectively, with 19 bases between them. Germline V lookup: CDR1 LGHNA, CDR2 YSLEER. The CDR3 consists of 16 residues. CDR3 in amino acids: CASSRLGGMGPEKLFF. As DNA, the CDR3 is TGCGCCAGCAGCCGATTGGGGGGAATGGGACCTGAAAAACTGTTTTTT.

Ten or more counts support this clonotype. The CDR3: CASSPPNSGVRTGELFF. CDR3 bases: TGTGCCAGCAGCCCCCCAAATAGCGGGGTGAGAACCGGGGAGCTGTTTTTT. V gene TRBV7-9 combines with J gene TRBJ2-2; TRBD2 agrees at 8 bases. V shed 5 bases and J 5 bases; nucleotides not matched to a gene: 13. The CDR3 extends over 17 amino acids. CDR1 SEHNR and CDR2 FQNEAQ come from the germline V gene (reference sequence).

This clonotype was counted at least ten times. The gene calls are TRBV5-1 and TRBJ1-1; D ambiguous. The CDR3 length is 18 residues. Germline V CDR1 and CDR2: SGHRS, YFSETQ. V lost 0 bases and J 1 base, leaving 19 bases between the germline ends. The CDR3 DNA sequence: TGCGCCAGCAGCTTGGCCCCCACCCCCGGCGGTGCGAACACTGAAGCTTTCTTT. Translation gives CASSLAPTPGGANTEAFF.